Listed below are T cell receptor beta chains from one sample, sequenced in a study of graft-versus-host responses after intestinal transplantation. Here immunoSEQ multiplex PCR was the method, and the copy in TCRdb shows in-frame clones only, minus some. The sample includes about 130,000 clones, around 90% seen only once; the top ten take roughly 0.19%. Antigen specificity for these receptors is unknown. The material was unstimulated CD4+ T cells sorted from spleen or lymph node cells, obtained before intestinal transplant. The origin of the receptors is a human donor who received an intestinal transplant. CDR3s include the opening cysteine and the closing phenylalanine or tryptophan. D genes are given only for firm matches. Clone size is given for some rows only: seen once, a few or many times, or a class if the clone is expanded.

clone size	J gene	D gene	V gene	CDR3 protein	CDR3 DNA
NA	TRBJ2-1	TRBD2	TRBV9	CASSVAVAGGLAIYNEQFF	TGTGCCAGCAGCGTAGCCGTAGCGGGAGGACTAGCGATCTACAATGAGCAGTTCTTC
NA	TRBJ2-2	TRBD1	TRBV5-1	CASRTGGTGELFF	TGCGCCAGCAGAACAGGGGGCACCGGGGAGCTGTTTTTT
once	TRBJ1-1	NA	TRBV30	CAWRDRTANTEAFF	TGTGCCTGGAGGGACCGGACAGCGAACACTGAAGCTTTCTTT
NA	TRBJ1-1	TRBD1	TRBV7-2	CASRPGTGTYEAFF	TGTGCCAGCAGGCCCGGGACAGGGACGTACGAAGCTTTCTTT
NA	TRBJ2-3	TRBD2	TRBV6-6	CASRLSGSGADTQYF	TGTGCCAGCAGACTTAGCGGGAGCGGAGCAGATACGCAGTATTTT
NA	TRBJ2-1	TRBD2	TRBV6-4	CASSRLAGVDNEQFF	TGTGCCAGCAGCCGACTAGCGGGAGTGGACAATGAGCAGTTCTTC
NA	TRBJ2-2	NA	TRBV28	CASSQLVTGELFF	TGTGCCAGCAGCCAACTCGTCACCGGGGAGCTGTTTTTT
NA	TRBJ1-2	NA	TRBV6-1	CASSEVWTVEGGYTF	TGTGCCAGCAGTGAAGTGTGGACCGTTGAGGGGGGCTACACCTTC
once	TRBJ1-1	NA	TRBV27	CASSLSAGIAEAFF	TGTGCCAGCAGTTTATCGGCAGGCATAGCGGAAGCTTTCTTT
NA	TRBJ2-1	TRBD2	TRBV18	CASSLLAGGPEMYNEQFF	TGTGCCAGCTCACTTTTAGCGGGAGGGCCCGAAATGTACAATGAGCAGTTCTTC
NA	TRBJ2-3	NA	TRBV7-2	CASSLAGEWRSLFFTDTQYF	TGTGCCAGCAGCTTAGCGGGGGAGTGGCGGAGCCTATTCTTCACAGATACGCAGTATTTT
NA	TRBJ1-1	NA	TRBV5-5	CASSSRDDTEAFF	TGTGCCAGCAGCTCGCGCGATGACACTGAAGCTTTCTTT
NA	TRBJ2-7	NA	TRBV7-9	CASSRLGRDYEQYF	TGTGCCAGCAGTCGACTCGGGCGGGACTACGAGCAGTACTTC
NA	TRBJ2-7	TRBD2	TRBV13	CASSLRTSGGPSYEQYF	TGTGCCAGCAGCTTGCGGACTAGCGGGGGACCTTCCTACGAGCAGTACTTC
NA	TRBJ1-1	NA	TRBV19	CASSGGPNTEASF	TGTGCCAGTAGTGGGGGGCCGAACACTGAAGCTTCCTTT
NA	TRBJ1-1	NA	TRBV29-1	CSAGQNTEAFF	TGCAGCGCCGGACAGAACACTGAAGCTTTCTTT
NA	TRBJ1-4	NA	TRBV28	CASSRGSPVDEKLFF	TGTGCCAGCAGTAGGGGGAGCCCGGTGGATGAAAAACTGTTTTTT